These 2 T cell receptor beta chains were sequenced from one sample in a study of T cell repertoires in ileal Crohn's disease. Described time point: neoterminal ileum biopsy at postoperative endoscopy, about 6 months after surgery. Repertoires were generated with immunoSEQ multiplex PCR, while TCRdb's copy carries only in-frame clones and drops some. The sample contains around 1,300 clones, around four fifths of which appear only once. The source material was ileal tissue. The receptor set was obtained from an adult with Crohn's disease.

J is TRBJ2-5 and V is TRBV6-1, with D tentatively TRBD1 (6 bases). CDR1 and CDR2 (germline): MNHNS, SASEGT. This CDR3 has 13 amino acids. Trimming left V 8 bases short and J 5 bases short, with 15 bases between. This CDR3 reads CASGKQGLETQYF. The CDR3 DNA reads TGTGCCAGCGGAAAACAGGGTTTGGAGACCCAGTACTTC.

The genes are TRBV5-1 and TRBJ1-4; a weak D match, TRBD1 (6 bases). With 4 bases removed from V and 8 bases from J, the gap between germline ends came to 15 bases. CDR3 length equals 14 residues. Germline CDR1 reads SGHRS; CDR2 reads YFSETQ. The CDR3 reads CASSIQGGDEKLFF. In DNA, the CDR3 is TGCGCCAGCAGCATACAGGGAGGGGACGAAAAACTGTTTTTT.